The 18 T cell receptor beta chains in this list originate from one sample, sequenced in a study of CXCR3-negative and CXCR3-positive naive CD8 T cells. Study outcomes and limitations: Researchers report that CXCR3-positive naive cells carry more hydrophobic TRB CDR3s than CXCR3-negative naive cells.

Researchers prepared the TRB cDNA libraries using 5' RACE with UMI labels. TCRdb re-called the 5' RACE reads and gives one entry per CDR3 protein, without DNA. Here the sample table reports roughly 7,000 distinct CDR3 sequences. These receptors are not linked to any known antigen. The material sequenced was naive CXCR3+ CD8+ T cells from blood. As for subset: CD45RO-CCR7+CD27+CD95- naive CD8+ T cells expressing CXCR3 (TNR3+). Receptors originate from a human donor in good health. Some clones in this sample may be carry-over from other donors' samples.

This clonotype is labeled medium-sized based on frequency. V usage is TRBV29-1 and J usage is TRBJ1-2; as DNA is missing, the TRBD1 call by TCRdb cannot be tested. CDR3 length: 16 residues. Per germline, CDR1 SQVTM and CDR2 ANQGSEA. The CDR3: CSVETVGTEYVYGYTF.

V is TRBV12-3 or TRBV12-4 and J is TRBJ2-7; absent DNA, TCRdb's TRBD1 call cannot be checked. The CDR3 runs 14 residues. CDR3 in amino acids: CASSLSRGLDEQYF.

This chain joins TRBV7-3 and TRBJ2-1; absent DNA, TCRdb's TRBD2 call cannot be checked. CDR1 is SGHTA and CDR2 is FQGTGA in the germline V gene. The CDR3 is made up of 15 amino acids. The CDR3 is CASSSSRAGYNEQFF.

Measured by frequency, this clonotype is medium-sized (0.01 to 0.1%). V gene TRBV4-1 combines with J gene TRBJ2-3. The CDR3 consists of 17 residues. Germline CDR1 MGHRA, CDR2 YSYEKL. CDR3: CASSQGEVFRSTDTQYF.

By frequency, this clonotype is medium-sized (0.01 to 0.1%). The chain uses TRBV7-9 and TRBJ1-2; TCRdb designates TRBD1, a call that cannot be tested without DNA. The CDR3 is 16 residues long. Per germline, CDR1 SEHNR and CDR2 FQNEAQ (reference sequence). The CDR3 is CASSYPDRGLPYGYTF.

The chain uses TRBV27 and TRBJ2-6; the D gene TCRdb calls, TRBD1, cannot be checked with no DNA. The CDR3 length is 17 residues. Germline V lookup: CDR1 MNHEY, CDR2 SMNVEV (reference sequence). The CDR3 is CASSWTGGKAGANVLTF.

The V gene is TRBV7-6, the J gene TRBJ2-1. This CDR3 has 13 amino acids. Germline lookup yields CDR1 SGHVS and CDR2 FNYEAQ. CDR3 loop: CASSPKASNEQFF.

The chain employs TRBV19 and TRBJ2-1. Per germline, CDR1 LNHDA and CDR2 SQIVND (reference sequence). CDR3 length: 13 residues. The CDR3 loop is CASSLAAYNEQFF.

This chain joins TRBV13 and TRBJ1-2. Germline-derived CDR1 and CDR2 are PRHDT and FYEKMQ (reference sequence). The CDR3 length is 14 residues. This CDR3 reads CASSSADGNYGYTF.

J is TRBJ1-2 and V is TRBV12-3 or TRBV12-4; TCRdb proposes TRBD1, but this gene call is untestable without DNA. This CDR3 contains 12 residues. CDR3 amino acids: CASSLDSNGYTF.

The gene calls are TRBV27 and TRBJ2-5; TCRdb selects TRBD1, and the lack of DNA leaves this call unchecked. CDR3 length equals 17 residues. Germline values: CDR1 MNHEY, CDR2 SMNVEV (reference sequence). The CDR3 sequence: CASSFYPTKDGAGTQYF.

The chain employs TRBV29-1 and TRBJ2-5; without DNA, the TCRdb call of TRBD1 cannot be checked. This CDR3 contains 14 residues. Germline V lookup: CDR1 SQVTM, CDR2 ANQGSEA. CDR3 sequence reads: CSVGPAGKEETQYF. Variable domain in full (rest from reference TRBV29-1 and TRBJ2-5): SAVISQKPSRDICQRGTSLTIQCQVDSQVTMMFWYRQQPGQSLTLIATANQGSEATYESGFVIDKFPISRPNLTFSTLTVSNMSPEDSSIYLCSVGPAGKEETQYFGPGTRLLVL.

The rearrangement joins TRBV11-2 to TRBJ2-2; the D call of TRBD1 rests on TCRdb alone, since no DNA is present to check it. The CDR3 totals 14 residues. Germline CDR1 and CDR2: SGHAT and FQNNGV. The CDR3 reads CASSSLGSAGELFF.

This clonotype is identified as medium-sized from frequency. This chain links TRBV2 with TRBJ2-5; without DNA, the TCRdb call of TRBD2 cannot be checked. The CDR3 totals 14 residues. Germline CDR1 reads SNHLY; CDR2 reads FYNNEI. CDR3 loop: CASSVGGARETQYF.

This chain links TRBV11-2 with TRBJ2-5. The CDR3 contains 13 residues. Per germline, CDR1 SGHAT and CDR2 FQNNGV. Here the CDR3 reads CASSLWEQETQYF.

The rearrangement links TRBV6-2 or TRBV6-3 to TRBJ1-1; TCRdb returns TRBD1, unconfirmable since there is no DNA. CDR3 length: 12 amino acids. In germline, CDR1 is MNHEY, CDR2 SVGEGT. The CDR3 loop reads CASGGAYAEAFF.

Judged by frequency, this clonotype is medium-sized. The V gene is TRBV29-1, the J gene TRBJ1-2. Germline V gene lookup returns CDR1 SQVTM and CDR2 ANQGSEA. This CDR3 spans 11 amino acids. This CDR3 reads CSVVEGSGYTF.

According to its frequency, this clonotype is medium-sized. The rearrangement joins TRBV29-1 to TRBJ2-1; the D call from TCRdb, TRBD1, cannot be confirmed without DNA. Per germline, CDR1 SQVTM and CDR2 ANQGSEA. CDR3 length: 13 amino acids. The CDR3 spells CSVEDLLRDEQFF.